The clone carrying this TCR beta chain has ten or more counts. This sample is part of a study of neurological immune-mediated disorders. MiXCR, run by TCRdb on the 5' RACE reads, gives a single entry per CDR3 protein. The sample has 50,000 or so distinct CDR3 sequences; more than 20% are singletons. This CDR3 has 14 residues. Germline CDR1 is MNHEY and CDR2 is SVGEGT. V lost 2 bases and J lost 3, with 11 bases in between. The origin of this receptor is a woman aged 65 to 85 in good health. Sequencing was performed on PBMCs. This sequence joins TRBV6-2 or TRBV6-3 and TRBJ2-7, with a weak D call TRBD1 (7 bases). For the CDR3, the DNA is TGTGCCAGCAGTTACGCGGGACAGATCTACGAGCAGTACTTC. Its translation: CASSYAGQIYEQYF.